The 19 T cell receptor beta chains given below trace back to one sample, sequenced in a study of tumor and adjacent non-tumor tissue in lung cancer (dated by TCRdb to between 2017 and 2018). RNA was isolated from bulk unsorted tissue, and RNA quality was assessed with a NanoDrop ND-1000 and an Agilent 2100. The normal lung samples consisted of distant non-tumor tissue collected more than 3 cm from the tumor edge. The library was made by multiplex PCR. The run used an Illumina HiSeq 2500. Following protocols modified from ARM-PCR, the researchers constructed TCRbeta libraries through three rounds of nested PCR with primers (Table S4). TCRdb trimmed the raw reads at Q25, called clones with MiXCR and kept productive beta chains. Rows matching on CDR3 protein sequence are summarized as one entry with the most common DNA and genes. A total of 60,000 or so distinct CDR3 sequences appear in this sample, 61% of them only once. Together, the top ten hold around a third of the sample.

The sequencing sample was made of distant non-tumor lung tissue. These receptor sequences come from a man between 65 and 79 years old with non-small cell lung cancer.

There are many counts of this clonotype. The rearrangement joins TRBV19 to TRBJ2-1; TRBD1 aligns across 9 bases. The V gene's germline CDR1 is LNHDA and CDR2 SQIVND (reference sequence). Trimming took 5 bases from V and 8 from J; bases not matched to a gene: 10. This CDR3 is built from 15 residues. The CDR3 spells CASSSDRGMSHEQFF. The CDR3 region has the DNA TGTGCCAGTAGTTCGGACAGGGGAATGTCCCATGAGCAGTTCTTC.

This clonotype appeared many times. The V gene is TRBV30, the J gene TRBJ2-7; D is uncertain. CDR1 and CDR2 from the germline V gene are GTSNPN and SVGIG (reference sequence). Trimming pared 0 bases from V and 0 bases from J, leaving 6 bases between. The CDR3 runs to 13 residues. CDR3 nucleotides: TGTGCCTGGAGTGTACAGAGCTCCTACGAGCAGTACTTC. The encoded protein is CAWSVQSSYEQYF. Together with reference TRBV30 and TRBJ2-7, the CDR3 gives the full variable domain: SQTIHQWPATLVQPVGSPLSLECTVEGTSNPNLYWYRQAAGRGLQLLFYSVGIGQISSEVPQNLSASRPQDRQFILSSKKLLLSDSGFYLCAWSVQSSYEQYFGPGTRLTVT.

Concerning this clonotype: This may be a read error: a much more frequent sequence differs by one nucleotide. The chain combines TRBV6-5 with TRBJ2-3; no clear D. This CDR3 is built from 13 residues. Germline lookup yields CDR1 MNHEY and CDR2 SVGAGI. The V end lost 6 bases, the J end lost 8 bases, and 15 bases lay between the germline ends. The CDR3 bases are TGTGCCAGCAGCCGGGCCGTCCAGAGTACGCAGTATTTT. Its translation is CASSRAVQSTQYF.

Note on this clonotype: As the CDR3 is not closed by the conserved phenylalanine or tryptophan, this likely results from a read error. V and J are TRBV4-1 and TRBJ1-5; D ambiguous. Germline CDR1 is MGHRA and CDR2 is YSYEKL. This CDR3 is built from 15 residues. The CDR3 protein is CVSSQGSGDNQLQHV. The CDR3 nucleotides read TGCGTCAGCAGCCAAGGATCTGGTGACAATCAGCTCCAGCATGTT.

This clonotype was counted once. This CDR3 is missing its conserved last phenylalanine or tryptophan, likely due to a read error. The DNA is left out, because the CDR3 cannot be placed on it with certainty; the CDR3 is given as TCRdb lists it. The chain recombines TRBV6-5 with TRBJ1-1. Germline V lookup: CDR1 MNHEY, CDR2 SVGAGI. The CDR3 is 14 residues long, ends included. The CDR3 loop reads CASSYRASNTEAFL.

This clonotype has a handful of counts. A single base separates this from a much larger clone, so it may be a read error. The CDR3: CASSYSIRASNYGCTF. CDR3 nucleotide sequence: TGTGCCAGCAGTTACTCGATACGGGCATCTAACTATGGCTGCACCTTC. This chain links TRBV6-2 or TRBV6-3 with TRBJ1-2; D gene uncertain. CDR3 size: 16 residues. Per the germline V gene, CDR1 is MNHEY and CDR2 is SVGEGT.

This sequence joins TRBV11-2 and TRBJ2-6, with D tentatively TRBD1 (6 bases). The CDR3 loop spans 18 amino acids. The germline V gene encodes CDR1 SGHAT and CDR2 FQNNGV. V lost 10 bases, J lost 0 bases, and 22 bases lay in between. The CDR3 DNA follows: TGTGCCATTAGCGAGGGGGTCCACGGAGTCTCTGGGGCCAACGTCCTGACTTTC. Protein: CAISEGVHGVSGANVLTF.

This clonotype was counted at least ten times. V is TRBV29-1 and J is TRBJ2-5; 8 bases match TRBD1. The germline V gene has CDR1 SQVTM and CDR2 ANQGSEA. J gave up 3 bases and V 6 bases, and 9 bases lay outside the gene matches. The length of the CDR3 is 14 residues. The DNA of the CDR3 is TGCAGCGTGAACCCCAGGGGGCGGAAAGAGACCCAGTACTTC. This translates into CSVNPRGRKETQYF.

This clonotype was counted between two and nine times. The chain couples TRBV2 to TRBJ1-5; D ambiguous. Between the trimmed V and J ends, which lost 4 bases and 4 bases, there was a span of 8 bases. CDR1 and CDR2 from the germline V gene are SNHLY and FYNNEI. The CDR3 sequence is 13 residues long. The CDR3 DNA reads TGTGCCAGCAGTGGACGGATAAATCAGCCCCAGCATTTT. It is translated as CASSGRINQPQHF.

This chain connects TRBV11-3 to TRBJ2-4; TRBD1 matches at 7 bases. V lost 9 bases, J lost 2 bases, and 13 bases stayed unmatched. The CDR3 has 16 amino acids. From germline, CDR1 is SGHNT and CDR2 YENEEA. DNA of the CDR3: TGTGCCAGTAACTTGAACAGGGGTAACTCCAAAAACATTCAGTACTTC. Protein sequence: CASNLNRGNSKNIQYF.

Comments on this clonotype: This may arise from a read error, as a much more abundant clone is one base away. The genes are TRBV11-2 and TRBJ2-3, with 11 positions matching TRBD1. The closer fit of TRBJ1-5 to the DNA end suggests the J call may be wrong. The CDR3 is made up of 15 amino acids. Germline CDR1 SGHAT, CDR2 FQNNGV. CDR3 sequence (DNA): TGTGCCAGCAGCTCCTGGACAGGGGGCGCAAATACGCAGCATTTT. It specifies CASSSWTGGANTQHF.

A word on this clonotype: The junction and the germline gene differ at one end; a read error may be behind it. V is TRBV12-3 or TRBV12-4 and J is TRBJ2-1; no firm D call. The CDR3 has 11 residues. CDR3 protein: CTSRTYNEQFF. In DNA form, the CDR3 reads TGTACCAGCAGAACTTACAATGAGCAGTTCTTC.

This clonotype was counted many times. The genes are TRBV6-2 or TRBV6-3 and TRBJ2-3; unclear D gene. Germline V gives CDR1 MNHEY, CDR2 SVGEGT. V was trimmed by 7 bases and J by 0 bases, leaving 8 bases between them. The CDR3 covers 13 residues. CDR3 loop: CASKGSSTDTQYF. CDR3 coding DNA: TGTGCCAGCAAAGGGTCGAGCACAGATACGCAGTATTTT.

This clonotype was observed many times. V is TRBV20-1 and J is TRBJ2-7, with 9 bases identical to TRBD1. This CDR3 has 13 amino acids. V gave up 5 bases and J gave up 12 bases; unmatched junction bases: 14. Germline CDR1 DFQATT, CDR2 SNEGSKA (reference sequence). CDR3 protein: CSAYRDRESTRYF. In DNA, the CDR3 is TGCAGTGCTTACCGGGACAGGGAATCGACGCGGTACTTC.

There are many counts of this clonotype. The chain combines TRBV14 with TRBJ2-3, with TRBD2 identical over 10 bases. The trim removed 3 bases at V and 3 bases at J, leaving 3 bases unmatched. CDR1 and CDR2 from the germline V gene are SGHDN and FVKESK. CDR3 size: 15 residues. The CDR3 DNA reads as TGTGCCAGCAGCCAGCCGGGACTAGCGACAGATACGCAGTATTTT. Translation gives CASSQPGLATDTQYF.

A note on this clonotype: This clone may be a read error of a much larger clone one base away. This rearrangement joins TRBV6-5 to TRBJ2-3; TRBD2 matches at 15 bases. In germline, CDR1 is MNHEY, CDR2 SVGAGI. The CDR3 sequence is 18 residues long. The CDR3 nucleotides are TGTGCCAGCAGTTTAGGACTAGCGGGAGGGCCCTCCACATATACGCAGTATTTT. As protein: CASSLGLAGGPSTYTQYF.

Worth noting for this clonotype: A clone one base away is much larger, so this may be a read error. The chain employs TRBV6-2 or TRBV6-3 and TRBJ2-1; weak D call: TRBD2 (6 bases). CDR3 size: 11 residues. Looked up from germline, CDR1 is MNHEY and CDR2 is SVGEGT. This CDR3 is CANSNSGEQFF. The CDR3 DNA sequence: TGTGCCAACAGTAATAGCGGTGAGCAGTTCTTC.

This clonotype was recorded a few times. The J gene is TRBJ2-5, the V gene TRBV21-1; the DNA was not compared with TRBD2, the D call given in the table. TRBV21-1 is labeled a pseudogene. The CDR3 runs to 15 residues. The CDR3 DNA follows: TGTGCCAGCAGCAAAGGGGAGCAGCCCCAAGAGACCCAGTACTTC. Protein: CASSKGEQPQETQYF.

Note on this clonotype: A junction boundary mismatches the germline segment, possibly from a read error. The rearrangement joins TRBV20-1 to TRBJ1-2; D uncertain. CDR3 length: 15 residues. Germline CDR1 and CDR2: DFQATT and SNEGSKA (reference sequence). This CDR3 is CSARSQHGANCGYTF. The CDR3 DNA reads TGCAGTGCTAGAAGTCAGCACGGTGCTAACTGTGGCTACACCTTC.